This passage covers 9 T cell receptor beta chains from one sample sequenced in a study of cytotoxic CD8 clonotypes in ibrutinib-treated CLL (dated by TCRdb to the early 2020s). Library method: the immunoSEQ multiplex PCR assay. As stored in TCRdb, this immuneACCESS dataset retains in-frame rearrangements with V and J assigned. A fraction of the clones does not appear; measured against another copy, unresolved V genes explain less than half of the discrepancy, and the remainder lacks a known reason. Recorded for this sample are 300,000 or so clones; 60% to 80% of them occurred a single time. The ten largest account for under 8% of the sample. The input for sequencing was PBMCs, taken after 36 months of ibrutinib treatment. These receptors were collected from a human donor with chronic lymphocytic leukemia.

This clone was recorded a few times. CDR3 sequence: CASRRTGEGQETQYF. The DNA of the CDR3 is TGTGCCAGCAGAAGGACAGGGGAAGGCCAAGAGACCCAGTACTTC. This rearrangement joins TRBV7-3 to TRBJ2-5; the match to TRBD1 covers 9 bases. The CDR3 has 15 residues. Per germline, CDR1 SGHTA and CDR2 FQGTGA. V was pared by 6 bases and J by 1 base, with 6 bases of the junction left unmatched.

V usage is TRBV14 and J usage is TRBJ2-1; 7 bases are shared with TRBD1. V lost 0 bases and J lost 0; bases outside the gene matches: 5. Germline V lookup: CDR1 SGHDN, CDR2 FVKESK. There are 17 residues in the CDR3. The CDR3 spells CASSQDETGYSYNEQFF. Here the CDR3 DNA reads TGTGCCAGCAGCCAAGATGAGACAGGGTACTCCTACAATGAGCAGTTCTTC.

The chain couples TRBV13 to TRBJ2-3; tentative D call: TRBD2 (6 bases). Per the germline V gene, CDR1 is PRHDT and CDR2 is FYEKMQ (reference sequence). The CDR3 consists of 15 residues. V was shortened by 6 bases and J by 0 bases, with 13 bases between the two germline ends. The DNA for the CDR3 is TGTGCCAGCAGTAACCGGGACTCGAGCACAGATACGCAGTATTTT. It codes for CASSNRDSSTDTQYF.

V and J are TRBV9 and TRBJ2-5, with TRBD1 matching over 7 bases. The CDR3 extends over 16 amino acids. Trimming cost V 3 bases and J 4 bases; bases outside gene matches: 12. Germline CDR1 reads SGDLS; CDR2 reads YYNGEE. The CDR3 loop reads CASSAYPGQLRETQYF. DNA of the CDR3: TGTGCCAGCAGCGCATATCCGGGACAGTTAAGAGAGACCCAGTACTTC.

The CDR3 bases are TGTGCCAGCAGTTCACTCGGGGAGCTGTTTTTT. Translation gives CASSSLGELFF. The chain combines TRBV27 with TRBJ2-2, with D uncertain. The germline V and J ends were trimmed by 4 bases and 7 bases, with 4 bases remaining between them. CDR1 is MNHEY and CDR2 is SMNVEV in the germline V gene (reference sequence). The CDR3 consists of 11 residues.

The table lists this clone with a few counts. The V and J genes are TRBV2 and TRBJ2-1; TRBD2 might be the D (5 bases). The V gene lost 2 bases and the J gene lost 4 bases, with 15 bases spanning the gap. CDR1 is SNHLY, CDR2 FYNNEI, per germline. CDR3 length: 16 residues. CDR3 sequence: CASSEHRSGWYNEQFF. The CDR3 DNA reads TGTGCCAGCAGTGAACACCGGTCGGGGTGGTACAATGAGCAGTTCTTC. The whole variable domain, filled in from reference TRBV2 and TRBJ2-1, reads EPEVTQTPSHQVTQMGQEVILRCVPISNHLYFYWYRQILGQKVEFLVSFYNNEISEKSEIFDDQFSVERPDGSNFTLKIRSTKLEDSAMYFCASSEHRSGWYNEQFFGPGTRLTVL.

Only a few counts were recorded for this clone. The V gene is TRBV9, the J gene TRBJ1-6; 7 bases are a match to TRBD1. Looked up from germline, CDR1 is SGDLS and CDR2 is YYNGEE. V shed 2 bases, J shed 10 bases, and the junction held 6 bases outside the gene matches. CDR3 length: 14 amino acids. CDR3 in amino acids: CASSVRQGLSPLHF. In DNA form, the CDR3 reads TGTGCCAGCAGCGTCCGACAGGGTCTGTCACCCCTCCACTTT.

This clone was seen just once. The genes are TRBV5-1 and TRBJ2-1; a weak D match, TRBD1 (5 bases). The ends were cut back, 2 bases at V and 5 bases at J, with 14 bases in the middle. Germline CDR1 SGHRS, CDR2 YFSETQ. The CDR3 loop spans 15 amino acids. In DNA, the CDR3 is TGCGCCAGCAGCTTTCGAAGGCAGGGCCACAATGAGCAGTTCTTC. Its translation: CASSFRRQGHNEQFF.

The rearrangement joins TRBV9 to TRBJ1-5; D unclear. V was trimmed by 3 bases and J by 9 bases, leaving 13 bases between them. Germline assignment: CDR1 SGDLS and CDR2 YYNGEE. This CDR3 has 13 residues. In DNA, the CDR3 is TGTGCCAGCAGCGGAGGGCGGGATGGGCCCCAGCATTTT. Encoded protein: CASSGGRDGPQHF.